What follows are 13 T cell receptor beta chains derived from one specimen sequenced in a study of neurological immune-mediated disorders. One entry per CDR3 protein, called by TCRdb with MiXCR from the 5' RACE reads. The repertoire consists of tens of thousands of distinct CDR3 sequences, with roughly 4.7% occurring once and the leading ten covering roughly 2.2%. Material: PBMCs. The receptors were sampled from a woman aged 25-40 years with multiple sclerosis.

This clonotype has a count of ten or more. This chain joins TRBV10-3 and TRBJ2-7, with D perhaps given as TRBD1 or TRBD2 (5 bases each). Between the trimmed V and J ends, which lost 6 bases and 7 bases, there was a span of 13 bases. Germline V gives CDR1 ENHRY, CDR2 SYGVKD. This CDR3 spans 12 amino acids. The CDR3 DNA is TGTGCCATCAGAGAGGGACCCTCTGAGCAGTACTTC. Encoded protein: CAIREGPSEQYF.

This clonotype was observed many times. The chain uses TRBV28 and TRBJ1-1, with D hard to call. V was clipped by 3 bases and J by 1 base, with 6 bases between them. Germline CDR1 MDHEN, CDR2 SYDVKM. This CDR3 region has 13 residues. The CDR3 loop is CASSFVENTEAFF. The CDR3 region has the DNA TGTGCCAGCAGTTTCGTAGAGAACACTGAAGCTTTCTTT. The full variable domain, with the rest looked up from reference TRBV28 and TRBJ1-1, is DVKVTQSSRYLVKRTGEKVFLECVQDMDHENMFWYRQDPGLGLRLIYFSYDVKMKEKGDIPEGYSVSREKKERFSLILESASTNQTSMYLCASSFVENTEAFFGQGTRLTVV.

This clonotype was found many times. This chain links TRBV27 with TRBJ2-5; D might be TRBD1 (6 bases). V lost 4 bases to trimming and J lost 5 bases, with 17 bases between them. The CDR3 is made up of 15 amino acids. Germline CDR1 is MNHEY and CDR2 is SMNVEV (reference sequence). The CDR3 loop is CASSSFTKQGETQYF. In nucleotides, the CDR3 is TGTGCCAGCAGTTCCTTTACTAAGCAGGGGGAGACCCAGTACTTC.

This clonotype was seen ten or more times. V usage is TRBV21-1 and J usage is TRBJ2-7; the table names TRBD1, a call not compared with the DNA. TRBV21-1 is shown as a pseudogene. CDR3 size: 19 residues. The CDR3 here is CASSNRKARSVRKFYEQYV. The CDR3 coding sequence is TGTGCCAGCAGCAATCGGAAGGCGAGGTCTGTCCGCAAGTTCTACGAGCAGTACGTC.

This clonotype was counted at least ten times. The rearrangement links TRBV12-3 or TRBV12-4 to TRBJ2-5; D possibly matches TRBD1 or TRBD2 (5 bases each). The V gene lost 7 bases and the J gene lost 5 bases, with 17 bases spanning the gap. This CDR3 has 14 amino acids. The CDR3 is CASTQRFGGETQYF. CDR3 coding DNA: TGTGCCAGCACCCAGAGGTTTGGGGGTGAGACCCAGTACTTC.

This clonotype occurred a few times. The CDR3 nucleotides read TGTGCCTGGAGTGTCAGTAGGGCCGGAGCTTTCTTT. As protein: CAWSVSRAGAFF. The chain employs TRBV30 and TRBJ1-1, with D hard to call. Trimming pared 0 bases from V and 10 bases from J, leaving 12 bases between. Germline CDR1 and CDR2: GTSNPN and SVGIG (reference sequence). The CDR3 consists of 12 residues.

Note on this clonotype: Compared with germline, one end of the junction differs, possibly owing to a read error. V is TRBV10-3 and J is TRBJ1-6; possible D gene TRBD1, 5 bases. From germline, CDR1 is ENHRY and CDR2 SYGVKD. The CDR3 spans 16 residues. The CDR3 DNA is TGTGCCATCAGTGAGACCCTACAGGTTTATAATTCAACCCTCAACTTT. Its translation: CAISETLQVYNSTLNF.

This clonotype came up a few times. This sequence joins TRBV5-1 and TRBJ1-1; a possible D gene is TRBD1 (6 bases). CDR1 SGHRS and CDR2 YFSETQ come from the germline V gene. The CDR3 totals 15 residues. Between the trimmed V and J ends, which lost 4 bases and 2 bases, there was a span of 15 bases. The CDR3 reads CASSILRTANTEAFF. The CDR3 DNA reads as TGCGCCAGCAGCATCCTCCGGACAGCCAACACTGAAGCTTTCTTT.

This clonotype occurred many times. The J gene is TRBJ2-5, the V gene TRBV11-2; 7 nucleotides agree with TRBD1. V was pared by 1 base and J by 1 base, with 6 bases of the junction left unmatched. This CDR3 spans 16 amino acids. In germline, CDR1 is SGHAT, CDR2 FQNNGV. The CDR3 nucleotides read TGTGCCAGCAGCTTAGGGTGGGACAGCAGCCAAGAGACCCAGTACTTC. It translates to CASSLGWDSSQETQYF.

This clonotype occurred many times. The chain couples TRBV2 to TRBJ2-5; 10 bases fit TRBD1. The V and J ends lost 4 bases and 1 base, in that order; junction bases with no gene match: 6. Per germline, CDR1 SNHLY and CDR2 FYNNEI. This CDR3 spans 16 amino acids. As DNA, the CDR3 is TGTGCCAGCAGTGGACGACAGGGGGCGGGCCAAGAGACCCAGTACTTC. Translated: CASSGRQGAGQETQYF.

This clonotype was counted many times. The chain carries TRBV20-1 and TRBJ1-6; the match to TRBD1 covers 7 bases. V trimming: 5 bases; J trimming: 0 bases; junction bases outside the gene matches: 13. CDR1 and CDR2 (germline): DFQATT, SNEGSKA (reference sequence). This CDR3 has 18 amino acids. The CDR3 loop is CSAVSRQGLGSYNSPLHF. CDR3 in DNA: TGCAGTGCTGTTTCCCGACAGGGCCTAGGCTCCTATAATTCACCCCTCCACTTT.

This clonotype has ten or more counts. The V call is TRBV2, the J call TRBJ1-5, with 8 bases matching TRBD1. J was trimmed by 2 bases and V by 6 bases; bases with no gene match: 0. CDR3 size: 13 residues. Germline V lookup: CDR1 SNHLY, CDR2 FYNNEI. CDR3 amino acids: CASRDRGNQPQHF. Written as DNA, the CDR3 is TGTGCCAGCAGGGACAGGGGCAATCAGCCCCAGCATTTT. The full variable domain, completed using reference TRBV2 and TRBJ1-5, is EPEVTQTPSHQVTQMGQEVILRCVPISNHLYFYWYRQILGQKVEFLVSFYNNEISEKSEIFDDQFSVERPDGSNFTLKIRSTKLEDSAMYFCASRDRGNQPQHFGDGTRLSIL.

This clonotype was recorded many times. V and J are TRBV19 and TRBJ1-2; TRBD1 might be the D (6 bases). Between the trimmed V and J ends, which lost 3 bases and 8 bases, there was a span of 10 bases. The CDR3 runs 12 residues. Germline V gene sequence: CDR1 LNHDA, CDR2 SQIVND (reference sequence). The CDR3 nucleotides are TGTGCCAGTAGTATCGGGACAATCGGCTACACCTTC. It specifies CASSIGTIGYTF.